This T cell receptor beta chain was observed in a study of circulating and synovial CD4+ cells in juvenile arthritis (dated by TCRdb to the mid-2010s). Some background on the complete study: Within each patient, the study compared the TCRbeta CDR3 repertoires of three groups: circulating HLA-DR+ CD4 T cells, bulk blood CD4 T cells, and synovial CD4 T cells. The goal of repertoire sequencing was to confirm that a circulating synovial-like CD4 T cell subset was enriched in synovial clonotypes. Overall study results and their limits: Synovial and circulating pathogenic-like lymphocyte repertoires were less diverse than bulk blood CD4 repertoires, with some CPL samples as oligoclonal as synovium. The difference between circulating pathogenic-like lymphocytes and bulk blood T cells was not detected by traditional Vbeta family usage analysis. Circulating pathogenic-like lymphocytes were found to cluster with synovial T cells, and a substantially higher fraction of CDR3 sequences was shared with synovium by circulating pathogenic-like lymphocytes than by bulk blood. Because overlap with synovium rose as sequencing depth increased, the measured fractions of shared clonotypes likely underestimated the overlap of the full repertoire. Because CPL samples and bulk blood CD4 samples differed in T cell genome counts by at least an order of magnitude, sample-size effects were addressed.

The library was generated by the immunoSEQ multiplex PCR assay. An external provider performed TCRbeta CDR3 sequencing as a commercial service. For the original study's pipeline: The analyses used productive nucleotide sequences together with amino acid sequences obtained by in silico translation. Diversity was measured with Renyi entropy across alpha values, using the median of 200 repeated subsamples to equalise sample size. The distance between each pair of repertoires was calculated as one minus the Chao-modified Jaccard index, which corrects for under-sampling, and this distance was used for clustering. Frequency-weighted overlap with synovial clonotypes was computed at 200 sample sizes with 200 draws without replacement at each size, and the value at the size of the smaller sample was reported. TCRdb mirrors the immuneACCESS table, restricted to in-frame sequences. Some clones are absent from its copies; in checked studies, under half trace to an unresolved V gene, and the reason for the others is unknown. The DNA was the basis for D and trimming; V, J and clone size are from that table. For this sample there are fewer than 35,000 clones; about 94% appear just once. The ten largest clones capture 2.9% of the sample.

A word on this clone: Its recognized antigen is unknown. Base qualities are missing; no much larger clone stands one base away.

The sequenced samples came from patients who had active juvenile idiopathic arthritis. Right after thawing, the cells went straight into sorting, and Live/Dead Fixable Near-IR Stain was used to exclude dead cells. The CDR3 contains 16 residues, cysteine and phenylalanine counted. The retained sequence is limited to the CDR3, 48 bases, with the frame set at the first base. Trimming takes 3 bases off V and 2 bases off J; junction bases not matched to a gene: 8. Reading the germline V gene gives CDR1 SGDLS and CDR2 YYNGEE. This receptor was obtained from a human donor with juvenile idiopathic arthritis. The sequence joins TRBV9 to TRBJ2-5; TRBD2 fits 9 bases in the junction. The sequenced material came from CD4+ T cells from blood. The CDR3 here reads CASSGRGGRAQETQYF. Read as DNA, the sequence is TGTGCCAGCAGCGGAAGGGGCGGGAGGGCTCAAGAGACCCAGTACTTC.